This T cell receptor beta chain was profiled in a study of blood T cell repertoires in COVID-19. Study at large: COVID-19 samples, acute and convalescent, were from the United States, Italy and Spain. Sources were T cells, B-cell-depleted T cells, or PBMCs; the material itself was cDNA or gDNA.

Per the original data handling: Reference gene primer amplification in the assay estimated nucleated cell counts. Profiling relied on immunoSEQ multiplex PCR, and the TCRdb table lists in-frame clones only, not all of them. V and J calls and clone size are copied from that table; D and trimming were computed from the DNA. The data contain about 190,000 clones, less than 90% of them singletons. V was cut by 3 bases and J by 1 base, with 11 bases left in between. This CDR3 region has 15 residues. CDR1 and CDR2 (germline): SGDLS, YYNGEE. J is TRBJ1-5 and V is TRBV9; tentatively, D is TRBD1 (5 bases). The source of this sequence is a man aged 25 to 40 with acute or convalescent COVID-19. What was sequenced was peripheral blood. The CDR3, as DNA: TGTGCCAGCAGCGCGGGAGGGACGAGCAATCAGCCCCAGCATTTT. Translated, it gives CASSAGGTSNQPQHF.